The 7 T cell receptor beta chains presented below share a single source sample, sequenced in a study of shared clonotypes between healthy human individuals. Sequenced by immunoSEQ multiplex PCR; TCRdb stores in-frame clones only, minus some. The table has about 1.1 million clones, roughly 77% seen once. The sample was memory CD4+ T cells from PBMCs. Subset indicated: CD45RA-negative fraction. All receptors derive from a man aged 18 to 29 in good health. Some clones in this sample may be carry-over from other donors' samples.

The chain has TRBV5-6 and TRBJ2-1; D might be TRBD1 or TRBD2, each matching 5 bases. The V gene lost 2 bases and the J gene lost 6 bases, with 21 bases spanning the gap. This CDR3 is built from 17 residues. Germline assignment: CDR1 SGHDT and CDR2 YYEEEE. Here the CDR3 reads CASSFPTGLGELNEQFF. CDR3 in DNA: TGTGCCAGCAGCTTCCCCACGGGGCTCGGGGAACTCAATGAGCAGTTCTTC.

This clone has just one count. The V gene is TRBV5-1, the J gene TRBJ1-1; 10 positions agree with TRBD1. V lost 1 base, J lost 2 bases, and 5 bases stayed unmatched. This CDR3 is 16 amino acids long. CDR1 is SGHRS and CDR2 is YFSETQ in the germline V gene. CDR3 in amino acids: CASSLSGQGFNTEAFF. The CDR3 nucleotides are TGCGCCAGCAGCTTGTCGGGACAGGGGTTTAACACTGAAGCTTTCTTT.

J is TRBJ1-1 and V is TRBV11-2; 7 nucleotides agree with TRBD1. Germline V gene data show CDR1 as SGHAT and CDR2 as FQNNGV. This CDR3 has 15 amino acids. J gave up 0 bases and V 4 bases, and 5 bases lay outside the gene matches. The CDR3 nucleotides are TGTGCCAGCAGCTCGCTGGACAGGATGAACACTGAAGCTTTCTTT. It codes for CASSSLDRMNTEAFF. Filled out from reference TRBV11-2 and TRBJ1-1, the complete variable domain reads EAGVAQSPRYKIIEKRQSVAFWCNPISGHATLYWYQQILGQGPKLLIQFQNNGVVDDSQLPKDRFSAERLKGVDSTLKIQPAKLEDSAVYLCASSSLDRMNTEAFFGQGTRLTVV.

The chain combines TRBV29-1 with TRBJ2-5, with 7 nucleotides matching TRBD2. The CDR3 has 15 amino acids. After removal of 4 bases from V and 4 bases from J, the junction contained 12 bases not matched to a gene. Germline V lookup: CDR1 SQVTM, CDR2 ANQGSEA. The CDR3, as DNA: TGCAGCGTTGGGGAGGGAGTGGAATTCGGAGAGACCCAGTACTTC. It encodes CSVGEGVEFGETQYF.

This clone was seen more than once but under ten times. The gene calls are TRBV28 and TRBJ1-2, with 7 bases fitting TRBD1. J lost 2 bases, V lost 2 bases, and 8 bases had no gene match. Germline-derived CDR1 and CDR2 are MDHEN and SYDVKM. The CDR3 covers 16 residues. CDR3 loop: CASSLEPGTANYGYTF. The CDR3 bases are TGTGCCAGCAGTTTAGAGCCCGGGACAGCGAACTATGGCTACACCTTC.

The chain links TRBV6-5 to TRBJ2-7; D not resolved. Trimming removed 6 bases at V and 3 bases at J, with 12 bases between. The CDR3 has 13 amino acids. The germline gives CDR1 MNHEY, CDR2 SVGAGI. The CDR3 region has the DNA TGTGCCAGCAGCCCCCATAGCATCTACGAGCAGTACTTC. The encoded protein is CASSPHSIYEQYF.

The V and J genes are TRBV5-1 and TRBJ2-2; TRBD2 agrees at 7 bases. The junction had 4 bases not matched to a gene; V was cut back by 1 base and J by 7 bases. Germline assignment: CDR1 SGHRS and CDR2 YFSETQ. The length of the CDR3 is 14 residues. For the CDR3, the DNA is TGCGCCAGCAGCTTGAGCGGGGCGGTCGGGGAGCTGTTTTTT. Its protein is CASSLSGAVGELFF.